This passage covers 9 T cell receptor beta chains from one sample sequenced in a study of graft-versus-host responses after intestinal transplantation. Method: immunoSEQ multiplex PCR; TCRdb's copy keeps in-frame clones and lacks some. The sample holds around 100,000 clones; about 90% are singletons and the top ten take around 0.86%. Their antigen targets remain unknown. The starting material was unstimulated CD4+ T cells sorted from spleen or lymph node cells, obtained before transplant. All receptors derive from a human donor who was the organ donor for an intestinal transplant.

The J gene is TRBJ1-5, the V gene TRBV27; 10 nucleotides agree with TRBD1. Germline V CDR1 and CDR2: MNHEY, SMNVEV (reference sequence). V was clipped by 2 bases and J by 6 bases; unmatched bases: 1. The CDR3 contains 14 residues. The CDR3 DNA reads as TGTGCCAGCAGTTTAGGGACAGGGGTTCAGCCCCAGCATTTT. This encodes CASSLGTGVQPQHF.

This clone has a single count. This chain joins TRBV2 and TRBJ1-3, with TRBD1 matching 8 bases. CDR3 size: 15 residues. The trim removed 5 bases at V and 4 bases at J, leaving 7 bases unmatched. Germline V lookup: CDR1 SNHLY, CDR2 FYNNEI. In DNA form, the CDR3 reads TGTGCCAGCAGTAGAGACAGGGGTGCCGGAAACACCATATATTTT. Its protein is CASSRDRGAGNTIYF.

This clone has a single count. The chain links TRBV5-1 to TRBJ2-5, with a weak D call TRBD2 (6 bases). V was cut by 5 bases and J by 0 bases, with 11 bases left in between. CDR1 SGHRS and CDR2 YFSETQ come from the germline V gene. This CDR3 contains 14 residues. Written as DNA, the CDR3 is TGCGCCAGCAGGGCGGGGTCATACCAAGAGACCCAGTACTTC. This gives the protein CASRAGSYQETQYF. Together with reference TRBV5-1 and TRBJ2-5, the CDR3 gives the full variable domain: KAGVTQTPRYLIKTRGQQVTLSCSPISGHRSVSWYQQTPGQGLQFLFEYFSETQRNKGNFPGRFSGRQFSNSRSEMNVSTLELGDSALYLCASRAGSYQETQYFGPGTRLLVL.

Only one count was recorded for this clone. The J gene is TRBJ1-2, the V gene TRBV28; 8 bases fit TRBD1. CDR3 length equals 15 residues. Germline CDR1 reads MDHEN; CDR2 reads SYDVKM. V was pared by 9 bases and J by 3 bases, with 12 bases of the junction left unmatched. CDR3 protein: CASFSTGGNDYGYTF. For the CDR3, the DNA is TGTGCCAGTTTTTCAACAGGGGGTAATGACTATGGCTACACCTTC.

Points on this clone: A read error may account for a junction end that differs from germline. The J gene is TRBJ1-5, the V gene TRBV6-1; D is undetermined. This CDR3 spans 13 amino acids. Per germline, CDR1 MNHNS and CDR2 SASEGT. The CDR3 DNA follows: TGTGTCAGCCGGAGGACTCACAATCAGCCCCAGCATTTT. It codes for CVSRRTHNQPQHF.

In DNA form, the CDR3 reads TGTGCCAGCAGCTCGCGGACAGGGGGCTTAAGGCTGAACACTGAAGCTTTCTTT. Translation: CASSSRTGGLRLNTEAFF. This sequence joins TRBV7-2 and TRBJ1-1; 11 bases line up with TRBD1. The junction had 10 bases not matched to a gene; V was cut back by 4 bases and J by 0 bases. The germline CDR1 and CDR2 sequences are SGHTA and FQGNSA. This CDR3 is 18 amino acids long.

The chain couples TRBV30 to TRBJ1-5; D uncertain. The CDR3 sequence is 13 residues long. V dropped 3 bases and J dropped 7 bases, with 13 bases sitting between them. Germline values: CDR1 GTSNPN, CDR2 SVGIG (reference sequence). In nucleotides, the CDR3 is TGTGCCTGGAGCATCGGGGTGCAACAGCCCCAGCATTTT. Amino acid sequence: CAWSIGVQQPQHF. Full variable domain (missing parts from reference TRBV30 and TRBJ1-5): SQTIHQWPATLVQPVGSPLSLECTVEGTSNPNLYWYRQAAGRGLQLLFYSVGIGQISSEVPQNLSASRPQDRQFILSSKKLLLSDSGFYLCAWSIGVQQPQHFGDGTRLSIL.

The V call is TRBV5-1, the J call TRBJ2-7, with a weak D call TRBD2 (6 bases). The length of the CDR3 is 14 residues. Germline V lookup: CDR1 SGHRS, CDR2 YFSETQ. The V end was cut by 0 bases, the J end by 2 bases, with 9 bases between. The chain's CDR3 is CASSLGPGAYEQYF. In nucleotides, the CDR3 is TGCGCCAGCAGCTTGGGTCCGGGGGCCTACGAGCAGTACTTC.

The genes are TRBV28 and TRBJ2-7; TRBD1 might be the D (6 bases). Trimming removed 4 bases at V and 2 bases at J, with 9 bases between. Per the germline V gene, CDR1 is MDHEN and CDR2 is SYDVKM. The CDR3 spans 13 residues. The CDR3: CASSSSGAYEQYF. The CDR3 coding sequence is TGTGCCAGCAGTTCCTCAGGGGCCTACGAGCAGTACTTC.